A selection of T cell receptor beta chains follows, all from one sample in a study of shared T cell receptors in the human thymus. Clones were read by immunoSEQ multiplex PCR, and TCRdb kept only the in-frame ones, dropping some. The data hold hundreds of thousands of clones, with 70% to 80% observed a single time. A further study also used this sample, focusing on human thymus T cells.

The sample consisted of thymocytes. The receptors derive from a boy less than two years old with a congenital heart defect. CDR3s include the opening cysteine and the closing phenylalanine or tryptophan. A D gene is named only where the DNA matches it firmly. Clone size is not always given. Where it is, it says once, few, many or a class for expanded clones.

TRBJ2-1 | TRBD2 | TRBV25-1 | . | TGTGCCAGCAGTGAACCCGACAACCGGGAGGGCCCTAATGAGCAGTTCTTC | CASSEPDNREGPNEQFF
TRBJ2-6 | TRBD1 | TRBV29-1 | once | TGCAGCGTTGAATCCAGGGGGCCTGGGGCCAACGTCCTGACTTTC | CSVESRGPGANVLTF
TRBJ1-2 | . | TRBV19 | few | TGTGCCAGTAGTCGATCCGGGGGAGAAGGCTACACCTTC | CASSRSGGEGYTF
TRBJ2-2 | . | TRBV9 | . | TGTGCCAGCAGCGTGGATTCTAGCGCACCGAACACCGGGGAGCTGTTTTTT | CASSVDSSAPNTGELFF
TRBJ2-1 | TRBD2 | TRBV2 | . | TGTGCCAGCAGTGAATCGAGGACTAGCGGGAGGATCTCACTTAACTACAATGAGCAGTTCTTC | CASSESRTSGRISLNYNEQFF
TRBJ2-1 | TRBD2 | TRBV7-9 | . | TGTGCCAGCAGCCTAGGGGCTAGCGGGAGGGCCTGCAATGAGCAGTTCTTC | CASSLGASGRACNEQFF
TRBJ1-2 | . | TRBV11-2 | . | TGTGCCAGCAGCCCACGCCGCGACGGGGAAGACTATGGCTACACCTTC | CASSPRRDGEDYGYTF
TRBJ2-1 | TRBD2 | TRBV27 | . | TGTGCCAGCAGTTTATGGGTACTAGCGGGAGGCAATGAGCAGTTCTTC | CASSLWVLAGGNEQFF
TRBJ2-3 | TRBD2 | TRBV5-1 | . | TGCGCCAGCAGCTCGCCGACTAGCGGGACCCCAGATACGCAGTATTTT | CASSSPTSGTPDTQYF
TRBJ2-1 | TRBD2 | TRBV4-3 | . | TGCGCCAGCAGCCAGGGACTAGCGCACTTGGGGTCCTACAATGAGCAGTTCTTC | CASSQGLAHLGSYNEQFF
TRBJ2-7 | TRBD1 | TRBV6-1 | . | TGTGCCAGCACCCCGGGACAGGGAGCTCTGGAGCAGTACTTC | CASTPGQGALEQYF
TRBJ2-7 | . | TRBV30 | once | TGTGCCGCGACTTTACTTAGCGCCTCCGACGAGCAGTACTTC | CAATLLSASDEQYF
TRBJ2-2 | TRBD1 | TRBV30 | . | TGTGCCAGCACCTATCCCGGGACAGGGCGGACCGGGGAGCTGTTTTTT | CASTYPGTGRTGELFF
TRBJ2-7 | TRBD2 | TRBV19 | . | TGTGCCAGTAGTTCCTCGGGAGGGCCGGTCCCTGTCGAGCAGTACTTC | CASSSSGGPVPVEQYF
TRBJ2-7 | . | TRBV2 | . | TGTGCCACCAACACAGGTCAGCAGTACTTC | CATNTGQQYF
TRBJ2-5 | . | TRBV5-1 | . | TGCGCCAGCAGTTCGGGGGACCTTGGAGAGACCCAGTACTTC | CASSSGDLGETQYF
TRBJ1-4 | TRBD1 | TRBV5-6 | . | TGTGCCAGCAGCTTGGGGGACAGCGCGGCGAATGAAAAACTGTTTTTT | CASSLGDSAANEKLFF
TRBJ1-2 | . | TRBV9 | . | TGTGCCAGCAGCGAACTAAATCAGCCCTATGGCTACACCTTC | CASSELNQPYGYTF
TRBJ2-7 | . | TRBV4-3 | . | TGCGCCAGCAGCCAAGACATCGTGAGGGCTAGCCGCCAGCCCAGGTACGAGCAGTACTTC | CASSQDIVRASRQPRYEQYF
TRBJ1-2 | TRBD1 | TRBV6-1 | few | TGTGCCAGCACCATCCCGACAGGGGGCGATGGCTACACCTTC | CASTIPTGGDGYTF
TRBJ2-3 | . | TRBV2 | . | TGTGCCAGCAGTGAAGGGACAGACACAGATACGCAGTATTTT | CASSEGTDTDTQYF
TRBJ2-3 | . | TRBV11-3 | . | TGTGCCAGCAGCTCCCGAGGTTTTGGAGATACGCAGTATTTT | CASSSRGFGDTQYF
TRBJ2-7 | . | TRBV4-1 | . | TGCGCCAGCAGCCAAGATTGGGACTTAACCTACGAGCAGTACTTC | CASSQDWDLTYEQYF
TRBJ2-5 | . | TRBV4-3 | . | TGCGCCAGCAGCCAAGATTGGGGCGAGACCGAACAAGAGACCCAGTACTTC | CASSQDWGETEQETQYF
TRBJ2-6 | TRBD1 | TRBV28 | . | TGTGCCAGCAGTTCTTACAGGGGTGATTTCTCTGGGGCCAACGTCCTGACTTTC | CASSSYRGDFSGANVLTF
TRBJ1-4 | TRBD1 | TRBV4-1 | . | TGCGCCAGCAGTCAGAACCTTCGGGACAGTAATGAAAAACTGTTTTTT | CASSQNLRDSNEKLFF
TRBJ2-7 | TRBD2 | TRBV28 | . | TGTGCCAGCACACTAGCGGGAGCTCGGGAGCAGTACTTC | CASTLAGAREQYF
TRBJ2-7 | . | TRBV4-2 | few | TGTGCCAGCAGCCAAGTTATCAGGCAAACACTCTACGAGCAGTACTTC | CASSQVIRQTLYEQYF
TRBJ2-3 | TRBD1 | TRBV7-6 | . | TGTGCCAGCAGCATACAACTAGGGGGCCGATCGCCTATCGCGGGTACGCAGTATTTT | CASSIQLGGRSPIAGTQYF
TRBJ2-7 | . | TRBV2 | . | TGTGCCAGCGGGAGTGTCTTGGACGAGCAGTACTTC | CASGSVLDEQYF
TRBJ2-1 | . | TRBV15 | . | TGTGCCACCAGCTCCCCCCAGTACAATGAGCAGTTCTTC | CATSSPQYNEQFF
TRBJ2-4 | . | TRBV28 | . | TGTGCCAGCCGCGGGAACATTCAGTACTTC | CASRGNIQYF
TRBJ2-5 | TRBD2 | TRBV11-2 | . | TGTGCCAGCAGCATGGGACTAGCGGGAGTCGATTTGGGGGAGACCCAGTACTTC | CASSMGLAGVDLGETQYF
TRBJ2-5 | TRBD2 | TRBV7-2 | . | TGTGCCAGCAGCCTCCTCGCGACGGGGCGGGAGAGTGGGGAAGAGACCCAGTACTTC | CASSLLATGRESGEETQYF
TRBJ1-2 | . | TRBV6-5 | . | TGTGCCAGCAGCCACAGCCCCAAACTCTATGGCTACACCTTC | CASSHSPKLYGYTF
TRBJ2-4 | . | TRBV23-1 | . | TGCGCCAGCAGTCCAGACTTGGTAACCAGTCAGTACTTC | CASSPDLVTSQYF
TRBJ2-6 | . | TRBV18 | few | TGTGCCAGCTCACAGGACAGTCCCTCTGGGGCCAACGTCCTGACTTTC | CASSQDSPSGANVLTF
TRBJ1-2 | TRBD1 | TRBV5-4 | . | TGTGCCAGCAGCTCCCAAGGGACAGGAGGGAACTATGGCTACACCTTC | CASSSQGTGGNYGYTF
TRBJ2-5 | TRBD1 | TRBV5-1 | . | TGCGCCAGCAGCTCCGACAGGGCCCAAGAGACCCAGTACTTC | CASSSDRAQETQYF
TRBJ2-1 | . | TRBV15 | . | TGTGCCACCAGCAGAGTAGAGGGAGGAAGCTCCTACAATGAGCAGTTCTTC | CATSRVEGGSSYNEQFF
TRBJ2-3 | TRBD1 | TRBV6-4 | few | TGTGCCAGCAGCTTAGGACAGGGAGGAACAGATACGCAGTATTTT | CASSLGQGGTDTQYF
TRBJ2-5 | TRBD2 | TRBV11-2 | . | TGTGCCAGCAGCTCTCACTACGGACTAGCGGGAGGGAAATTGGAGACCCAGTACTTC | CASSSHYGLAGGKLETQYF
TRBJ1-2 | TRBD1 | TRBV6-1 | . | TGTGCCAGCCTAGGGACAGCTCCCGGCTACACCTTC | CASLGTAPGYTF
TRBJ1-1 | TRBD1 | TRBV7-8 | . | TGTGCCAGCAGCTTAGGGGACAGGTTCCCGAGTTTGAGCTGGACTGAAGCTTTCTTT | CASSLGDRFPSLSWTEAFF
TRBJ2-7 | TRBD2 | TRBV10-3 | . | TGTGCCATCAGTCGGAGTAGCGGGCTAGTCGAGCAGTACTTC | CAISRSSGLVEQYF
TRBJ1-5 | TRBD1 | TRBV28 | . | TGTGCCAGTCAGGGACAGGGGAAAGGAAGCAATCAGCCCCAGCATTTT | CASQGQGKGSNQPQHF
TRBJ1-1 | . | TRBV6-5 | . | TGTGCCAGCAGTTACCGGAACGCGGTGAACACTGAAGCTTTCTTT | CASSYRNAVNTEAFF
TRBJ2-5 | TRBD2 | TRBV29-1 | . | TGCAGCGTTGATAACGGAATAGCGGGGCCCCAAGAGACCCAGTACTTC | CSVDNGIAGPQETQYF
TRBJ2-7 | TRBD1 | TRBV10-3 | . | TGTGCCATCAGCGTTGGGACAGGGGGAGGGGAGCAGTACTTC | CAISVGTGGGEQYF